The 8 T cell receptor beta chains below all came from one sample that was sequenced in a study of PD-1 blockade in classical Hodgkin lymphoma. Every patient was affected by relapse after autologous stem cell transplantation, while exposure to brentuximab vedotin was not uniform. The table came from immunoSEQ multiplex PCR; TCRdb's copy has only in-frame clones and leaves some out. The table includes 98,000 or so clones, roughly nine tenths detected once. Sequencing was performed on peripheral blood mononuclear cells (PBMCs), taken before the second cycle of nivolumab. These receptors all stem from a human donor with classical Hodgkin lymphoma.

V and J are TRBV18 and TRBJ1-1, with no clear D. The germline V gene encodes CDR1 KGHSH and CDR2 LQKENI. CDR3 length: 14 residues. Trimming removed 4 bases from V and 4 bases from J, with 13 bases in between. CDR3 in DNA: TGTGCCAGCTCACGATCGAGGGAGAGCACTGAAGCTTTCTTT. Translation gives CASSRSRESTEAFF.

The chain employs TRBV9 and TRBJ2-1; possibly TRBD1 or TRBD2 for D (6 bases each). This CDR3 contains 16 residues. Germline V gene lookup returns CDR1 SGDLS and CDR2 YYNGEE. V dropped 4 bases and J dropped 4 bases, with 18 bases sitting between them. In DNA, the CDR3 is TGTGCCAGCAGCCCCGGAGGGGGGTACTCGTACAATGAGCAGTTCTTC. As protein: CASSPGGGYSYNEQFF.

For the CDR3, the DNA is TGTGCCAGTACCACAGGGGGTTTCACTGAAGCTTTCTTT. Its translation: CASTTGGFTEAFF. J is TRBJ1-1 and V is TRBV19, with 8 bases matching TRBD1. Germline CDR1 is LNHDA and CDR2 is SQIVND (reference sequence). V was clipped by 7 bases and J by 4 bases; unmatched bases: 5. This CDR3 contains 13 residues.

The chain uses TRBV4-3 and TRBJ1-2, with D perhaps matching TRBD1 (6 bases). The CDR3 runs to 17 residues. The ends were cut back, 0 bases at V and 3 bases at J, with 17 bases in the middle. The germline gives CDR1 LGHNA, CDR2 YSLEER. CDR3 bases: TGCGCCAGCAGCCAAGATTGGATGGGGGCAGGGGACTATGGCTACACCTTC. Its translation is CASSQDWMGAGDYGYTF.

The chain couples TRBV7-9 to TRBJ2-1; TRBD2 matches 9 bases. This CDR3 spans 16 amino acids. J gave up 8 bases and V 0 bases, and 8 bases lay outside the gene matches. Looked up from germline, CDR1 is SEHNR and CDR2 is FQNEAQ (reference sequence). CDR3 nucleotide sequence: TGTGCCAGCAGCTTAGCGCGGGCGGGAGGGCCTCATGAGCAGTTCTTC. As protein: CASSLARAGGPHEQFF.

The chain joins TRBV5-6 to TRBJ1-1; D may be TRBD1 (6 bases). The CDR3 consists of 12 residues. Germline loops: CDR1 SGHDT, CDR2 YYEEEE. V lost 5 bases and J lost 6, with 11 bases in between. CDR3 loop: CASRGAGAEAFF. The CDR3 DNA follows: TGTGCCAGCAGGGGGGCCGGGGCTGAAGCTTTCTTT.

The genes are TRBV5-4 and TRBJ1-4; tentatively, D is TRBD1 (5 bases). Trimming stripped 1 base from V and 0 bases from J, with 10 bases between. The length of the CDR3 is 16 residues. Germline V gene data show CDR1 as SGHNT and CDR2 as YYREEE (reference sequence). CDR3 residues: CASSLRDGTTNEKLFF. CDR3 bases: TGTGCCAGCAGCTTGCGGGACGGGACAACTAATGAAAAACTGTTTTTT.

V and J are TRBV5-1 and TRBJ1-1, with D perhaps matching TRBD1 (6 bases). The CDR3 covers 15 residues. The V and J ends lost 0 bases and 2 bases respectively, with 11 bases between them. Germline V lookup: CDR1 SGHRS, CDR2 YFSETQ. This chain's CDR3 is CASSLEARGNTEAFF. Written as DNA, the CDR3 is TGCGCCAGCAGCTTGGAGGCCAGGGGAAACACTGAAGCTTTCTTT.